One sample yielded the 30 T cell receptor beta chains listed below, sequenced in a study of cytomegalovirus exposure and HLA in healthy donors. The PCR had 60 Vbeta and 13 Jbeta primers. Data came from immunoSEQ multiplex PCR; TCRdb stores just in-frame clones and leaves some out. The sample shows about 130,000 clones, around 80% of them seen only once. Specimen: PBMCs. These receptors were taken from a young man in good health and CMV-seronegative.

The rearrangement links TRBV4-2 to TRBJ2-1, with D tentatively TRBD1 (6 bases). CDR1 is LGHNA and CDR2 is YNFKEQ in the germline V gene. Trimming took 0 bases from V and 9 from J, leaving 15 bases between them. The CDR3 has 15 residues. The CDR3 region has the DNA TGTGCCAGCAGCCAAGAGATACAGGGTATGAGTGAGCAGTTCTTC. It yields the protein CASSQEIQGMSEQFF.

CDR3 sequence reads: CASRRNFYRVHEQYF. The CDR3 DNA is TGTGCCAGCAGGAGGAACTTCTACAGGGTCCACGAGCAGTACTTC. The chain joins TRBV6-5 to TRBJ2-7; tentatively, D is TRBD1 (6 bases). Trimming removed 6 bases at V and 5 bases at J, with 20 bases between. The CDR3 consists of 15 residues. Germline-derived CDR1 and CDR2 are MNHEY and SVGAGI.

A few counts support this clone. The V call is TRBV6-1, the J call TRBJ2-1, with D possibly TRBD1 on 5 matching bases. CDR1 is MNHNS and CDR2 is SASEGT in the germline V gene. V dropped 4 bases and J dropped 3 bases, with 13 bases sitting between them. CDR3 length: 15 amino acids. The CDR3 nucleotides are TGTGCCAGCAGTGCGACAGTTCGGTACTACAATGAGCAGTTCTTC. Translated: CASSATVRYYNEQFF.

This clone was seen a handful of times. CDR3 bases: TGTGCCTGGAGCGAGGAACAGGTCAAGCCCCAGCATTTT. As protein: CAWSEEQVKPQHF. The rearrangement links TRBV30 to TRBJ1-5; D is possibly TRBD1 (5 bases). CDR1 is GTSNPN, CDR2 SVGIG, per germline (reference sequence). V was shortened by 3 bases and J by 8 bases, with 14 bases between the two germline ends. There are 13 residues in the CDR3.

J is TRBJ2-7 and V is TRBV4-1, with D maybe TRBD2 (7 bases). This CDR3 region has 15 residues. Per the germline V gene, CDR1 is MGHRA and CDR2 is YSYEKL. V was trimmed by 5 bases and J by 2 bases, leaving 16 bases between them. The CDR3, as DNA: TGCGCCAGCAGCAAGGGGGGGACGTCTACCTACGAGCAGTACTTC. It specifies CASSKGGTSTYEQYF.

The V and J genes are TRBV29-1 and TRBJ2-5, with TRBD1 as a possible D gene (6 bases). This CDR3 has 13 residues. Trimming shortened V by 5 bases and J by 5 bases, and 15 bases separated the two germline ends. The germline V gene has CDR1 SQVTM and CDR2 ANQGSEA. CDR3 sequence reads: CSVTGTFGETQYF. For the CDR3, the DNA is TGCAGCGTTACAGGGACCTTCGGGGAGACCCAGTACTTC.

The chain combines TRBV7-8 with TRBJ1-5, with 8 bases fitting TRBD1. V lost 7 bases to trimming and J lost 1 base; unmatched junction nucleotides: 9. Germline V lookup: CDR1 SGHVS, CDR2 FQNEAQ. The CDR3 has 16 amino acids. The CDR3 DNA reads TGTGCCAGCACCAGACAGGGGCGCAGGAGCAATCAGCCCCAGCATTTT. It translates to CASTRQGRRSNQPQHF.

This chain uses TRBV7-2 with TRBJ2-2; 12 positions match TRBD2. Germline CDR1 and CDR2: SGHTA and FQGNSA. J was trimmed by 3 bases and V by 5 bases; bases with no gene match: 10. The CDR3 spans 18 residues. The CDR3 spells CASSILGLAGGYTGELFF. The CDR3 DNA reads as TGTGCCAGCAGCATCCTGGGGCTAGCGGGAGGGTACACCGGGGAGCTGTTTTTT.

The chain's CDR3 is CASSLFSRDTEAFF. The CDR3 DNA reads as TGTGCCAGCAGCTTGTTCAGCAGGGATACTGAAGCTTTCTTT. This chain connects TRBV5-4 to TRBJ1-1; possibly TRBD1 for D (5 bases). The germline V gene has CDR1 SGHNT and CDR2 YYREEE (reference sequence). Deletions cut 1 base from V and 5 bases from J, with 12 bases between. This CDR3 contains 14 residues.

V usage is TRBV29-1 and J usage is TRBJ2-7; D possibly corresponds to TRBD1 (6 bases). The V gene's germline CDR1 is SQVTM and CDR2 ANQGSEA. V was trimmed by 6 bases and J by 2 bases, leaving 14 bases between them. The CDR3 contains 13 residues. The CDR3 DNA sequence: TGCAGCGTCCGCACAGGGTCAACCTACGAGCAGTACTTC. The encoded protein is CSVRTGSTYEQYF.

The rearrangement uses TRBV27 and TRBJ2-2; D not resolved. CDR1 and CDR2 from the germline V gene are MNHEY and SMNVEV (reference sequence). With 6 bases removed from V and 3 bases from J, the gap between germline ends came to 11 bases. The length of the CDR3 is 14 residues. Written as DNA, the CDR3 is TGTGCCAGCAGGGGCAGTTACGACACCGGGGAGCTGTTTTTT. It codes for CASRGSYDTGELFF.

The V call is TRBV6-1, the J call TRBJ2-5; 7 positions agree with TRBD2. V was clipped by 6 bases and J by 7 bases; unmatched bases: 14. This CDR3 contains 15 residues. From germline, CDR1 is MNHNS and CDR2 SASEGT. The CDR3 region has the DNA TGTGCCAGCAGCACAGTGGGGGGGTACCTACGGACCCAGTACTTC. This encodes CASSTVGGYLRTQYF.

The V and J genes are TRBV5-4 and TRBJ2-3; D call uncertain. The CDR3 extends over 15 amino acids. Trimming removed 5 bases at V and 4 bases at J, with 17 bases between. CDR1 is SGHNT and CDR2 is YYREEE in the germline V gene (reference sequence). The CDR3 DNA follows: TGTGCCAGCAGGCTTGCCGGCACCGAGGCAGATACGCAGTATTTT. It is translated as CASRLAGTEADTQYF.

This clone appeared a single time. The rearrangement joins TRBV4-3 to TRBJ2-2, with TRBD1 matching over 7 bases. V was clipped by 4 bases and J by 6 bases; unmatched bases: 2. Germline CDR1 reads LGHNA; CDR2 reads YSLEER. The CDR3 runs 13 residues. The CDR3 sequence is CASSPQGAGELFF. As DNA, the CDR3 is TGCGCCAGCAGCCCCCAGGGGGCCGGGGAGCTGTTTTTT.

The J gene is TRBJ2-3, the V gene TRBV6-1, with a possible D match to TRBD2 (6 bases). The CDR3 loop spans 12 amino acids. Germline V CDR1 and CDR2: MNHNS, SASEGT. The CDR3, as DNA: TGTGCGGGCGGAGGGGTCACAGATACGCAGTATTTT. As protein: CAGGGVTDTQYF.

CDR3 nucleotide sequence: TGTGCCAGCAGCCGGGACAGGGTCATCCAAGAGACCCAGTACTTC. Protein sequence: CASSRDRVIQETQYF. This chain connects TRBV4-2 to TRBJ2-5; 9 nucleotides match TRBD1. With 4 bases clipped from V and 1 base from J, the junction kept 4 bases outside the gene matches. Germline CDR1 LGHNA, CDR2 YNFKEQ. The CDR3 runs to 15 residues.

The V call is TRBV18, the J call TRBJ1-2; TRBD1 agrees at 9 bases. This CDR3 contains 15 residues. The V gene end was trimmed by 0 bases and the J gene end by 8 bases; junction bases not matched to a gene: 7. The germline CDR1 and CDR2 sequences are KGHSH and LQKENI. This CDR3 is CASSPPLGQGYGYTF. The CDR3 DNA sequence: TGTGCCAGCTCACCACCCTTGGGACAGGGTTACGGCTACACCTTC.

The chain employs TRBV5-1 and TRBJ2-3; 9 nucleotides align to TRBD2. J gave up 0 bases and V 7 bases, and 9 bases lay outside the gene matches. Germline CDR1 SGHRS, CDR2 YFSETQ. This CDR3 is 16 amino acids long. CDR3 DNA: TGCGCCAGCGGGAGAAGGACTAGCGAAAGCACAGATACGCAGTATTTT. Translation gives CASGRRTSESTDTQYF. The complete variable domain, with remaining parts taken from reference TRBV5-1 and TRBJ2-3, reads KAGVTQTPRYLIKTRGQQVTLSCSPISGHRSVSWYQQTPGQGLQFLFEYFSETQRNKGNFPGRFSGRQFSNSRSEMNVSTLELGDSALYLCASGRRTSESTDTQYFGPGTRLTVL.

This clone was seen only once. The V gene is TRBV5-5, the J gene TRBJ2-7; the match to TRBD1 covers 7 bases. This CDR3 contains 14 residues. CDR1 and CDR2 (germline): SGHKS, YYEKEE (reference sequence). Losses at the gene ends were 5 bases for V and 1 base for J; bases not matched to a gene: 6. The CDR3 region has the DNA TGTGCCAGCAGATCTCCGGGACAGTCCTACGAGCAGTACTTC. Translated: CASRSPGQSYEQYF. The whole variable domain, filled in from reference TRBV5-5 and TRBJ2-7, reads DAGVTQSPTHLIKTRGQQVTLRCSPISGHKSVSWYQQVLGQGPQFIFQYYEKEERGRGNFPDRFSARQFPNYSSELNVNALLLGDSALYLCASRSPGQSYEQYFGPGTRLTVT.

This clone was recorded only once. The chain has TRBV7-9 and TRBJ1-5, with D possibly TRBD1 on 5 matching bases. Trimming cost V 4 bases and J 7 bases, with 14 bases left between them. Germline CDR1 reads SEHNR; CDR2 reads FQNEAQ (reference sequence). The CDR3 runs 14 residues. CDR3 coding DNA: TGTGCCAGCAGCTCCAATCGGGGGGAACAGCCCCAGCATTTT. It codes for CASSSNRGEQPQHF.

This chain links TRBV18 with TRBJ2-7; TRBD1 agrees at 8 bases. In germline, CDR1 is KGHSH, CDR2 LQKENI. This CDR3 is 15 amino acids long. V shed 5 bases, J shed 6 bases, and the junction held 12 bases outside the gene matches. CDR3 amino acids: CASSTRGQVHGEQYF. DNA for the CDR3: TGTGCCAGCTCAACCAGGGGACAGGTGCATGGCGAGCAGTACTTC.

The CDR3 protein is CASSFGQGNYEQYF. The CDR3 DNA follows: TGTGCCAGCAGCTTCGGCCAGGGCAATTACGAGCAGTACTTC. The chain links TRBV5-6 to TRBJ2-7; possible D gene TRBD1, 5 bases. This CDR3 comprises 14 residues. Germline V gene lookup returns CDR1 SGHDT and CDR2 YYEEEE. Trimming cost V 2 bases and J 4 bases, with 13 bases left between them.

The V and J genes are TRBV10-1 and TRBJ2-7; the D is unclear. With 3 bases removed from V and 3 bases from J, the gap between germline ends came to 12 bases. The germline V gene has CDR1 WNHNN and CDR2 SYGVQD (reference sequence). The CDR3 is 14 amino acids. The CDR3 here is CASSDRDSRYEQYF. CDR3 bases: TGCGCCAGCAGTGATAGAGATAGCCGCTACGAGCAGTACTTC.

The J gene is TRBJ2-5, the V gene TRBV6-1, with D maybe TRBD1 (7 bases). The germline V and J ends were trimmed by 4 bases and 11 bases, with 20 bases remaining between them. This CDR3 region has 14 residues. CDR1 is MNHNS, CDR2 SASEGT, per germline. CDR3 loop: CASSAGDRASQQYF. For the CDR3, the DNA is TGTGCCAGCAGTGCGGGAGACAGGGCTAGCCAGCAGTACTTC.

V is TRBV7-9 and J is TRBJ1-4, with no clear D. The V end lost 2 bases, the J end lost 6 bases, and 7 bases lay between the germline ends. There are 13 residues in the CDR3. The germline gives CDR1 SEHNR, CDR2 FQNEAQ (reference sequence). The CDR3 DNA sequence: TGTGCCAGCAGCTTAATCAGTGATGAAAAACTGTTTTTT. Its protein is CASSLISDEKLFF.

The genes are TRBV11-3 and TRBJ2-1; TRBD2 agrees at 14 bases. The CDR3 runs to 18 residues. Trimming removed 8 bases from V and 1 base from J; junction bases left unmatched: 10. Germline-derived CDR1 and CDR2 are SGHNT and YENEEA. The CDR3: CASSRLAGGPGSYNEQFF. Written as DNA, the CDR3 is TGTGCCAGCTCCCGACTAGCGGGAGGGCCGGGGTCCTACAATGAGCAGTTCTTC.

DNA of the CDR3: TGTGCCTGGAGTGAGCGAGTAGACTATGGCTACACCTTC. Translating it yields CAWSERVDYGYTF. The chain carries TRBV30 and TRBJ1-2, with D hard to call. CDR1 is GTSNPN and CDR2 is SVGIG in the germline V gene (reference sequence). There are 13 residues in the CDR3. The V end was cut by 1 base, the J end by 3 bases, with 9 bases between.

This clone was detected a few times. The chain uses TRBV15 and TRBJ1-2; 7 bases are a match to TRBD1. This CDR3 has 15 residues. Germline V gene lookup returns CDR1 LNHNV and CDR2 YYDKDF (reference sequence). After removal of 3 bases from V and 4 bases from J, the junction contained 8 bases not matched to a gene. The CDR3 loop reads CATSRTRDSFYGYTF. The CDR3, as DNA: TGTGCCACCAGCAGGACCCGGGACAGCTTCTATGGCTACACCTTC. The full variable domain, completed using reference TRBV15 and TRBJ1-2, is DAMVIQNPRYQVTQFGKPVTLSCSQTLNHNVMYWYQQKSSQAPKLLFHYYDKDFNNEADTPDNFQSRRPNTSFCFLDIRSPGLGDTAMYLCATSRTRDSFYGYTFGSGTRLTVV.

This chain uses TRBV7-2 with TRBJ1-1, with 8 bases matching TRBD1. Trimming took 3 bases from V and 4 from J; bases not matched to a gene: 7. CDR1 SGHTA and CDR2 FQGNSA come from the germline V gene. There are 15 residues in the CDR3. The CDR3 DNA sequence: TGTGCCAGCAGCTTCGTCGGACAGGGCACCACTGAAGCTTTCTTT. This sequence encodes CASSFVGQGTTEAFF.

V is TRBV10-3 and J is TRBJ2-5; 7 bases agree with TRBD1. The CDR3 runs 12 residues. The germline V gene encodes CDR1 ENHRY and CDR2 SYGVKD. Trimming removed 10 bases from V and 2 bases from J; junction bases left unmatched: 4. CDR3 amino acids: CATGDSQETQYF. The DNA for the CDR3 is TGTGCCACCGGGGACAGTCAAGAGACCCAGTACTTC.